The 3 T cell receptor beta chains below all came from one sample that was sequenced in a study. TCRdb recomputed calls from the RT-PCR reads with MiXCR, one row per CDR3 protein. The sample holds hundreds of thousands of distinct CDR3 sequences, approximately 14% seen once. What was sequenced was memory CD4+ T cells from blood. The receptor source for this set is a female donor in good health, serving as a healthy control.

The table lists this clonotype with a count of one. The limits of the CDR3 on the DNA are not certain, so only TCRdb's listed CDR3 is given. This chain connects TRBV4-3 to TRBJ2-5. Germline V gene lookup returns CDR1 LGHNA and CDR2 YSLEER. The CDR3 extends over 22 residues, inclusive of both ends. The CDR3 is CASSQDFGQNEKLFFGSGTQYF.

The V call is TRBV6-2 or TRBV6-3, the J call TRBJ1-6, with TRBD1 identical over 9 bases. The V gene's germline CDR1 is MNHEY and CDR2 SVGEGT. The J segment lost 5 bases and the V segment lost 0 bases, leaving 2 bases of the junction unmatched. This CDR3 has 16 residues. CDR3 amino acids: CASSYSRTGDNSPLHF. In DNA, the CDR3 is TGTGCCAGCAGTTACTCGCGGACAGGGGATAATTCACCCCTCCACTTT.

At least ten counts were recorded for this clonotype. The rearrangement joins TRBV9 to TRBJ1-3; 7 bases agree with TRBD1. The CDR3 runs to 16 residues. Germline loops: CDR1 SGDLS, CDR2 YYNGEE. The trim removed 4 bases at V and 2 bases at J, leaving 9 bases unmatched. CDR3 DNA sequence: TGTGCCAGCAGCAAAGACAGGGTCTGGACTGGAAACACCATATATTTT. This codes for CASSKDRVWTGNTIYF.